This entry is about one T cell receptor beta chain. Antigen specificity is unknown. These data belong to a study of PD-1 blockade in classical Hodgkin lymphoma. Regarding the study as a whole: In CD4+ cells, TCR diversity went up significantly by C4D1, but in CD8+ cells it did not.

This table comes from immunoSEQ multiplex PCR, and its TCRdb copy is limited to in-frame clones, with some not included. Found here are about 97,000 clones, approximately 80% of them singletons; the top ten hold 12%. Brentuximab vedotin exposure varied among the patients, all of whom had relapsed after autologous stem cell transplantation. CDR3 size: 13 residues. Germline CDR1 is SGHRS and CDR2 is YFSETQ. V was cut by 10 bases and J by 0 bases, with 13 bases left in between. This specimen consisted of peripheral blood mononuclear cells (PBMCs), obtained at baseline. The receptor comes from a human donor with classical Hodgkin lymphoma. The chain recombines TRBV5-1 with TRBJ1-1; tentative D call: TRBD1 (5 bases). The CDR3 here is CAAREPMNTEAFF. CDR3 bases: TGCGCCGCCAGGGAGCCTATGAACACTGAAGCTTTCTTT.